These 18 T cell receptor beta chains were all obtained from the same sample, sequenced in a study of identical twins. A single record per CDR3 protein comes from TCRdb applying MiXCR to the 5' RACE reads. The data contain approximately 240,000 distinct CDR3 sequences, over 11% of them singletons. Sequencing used memory (CD45RO+) T cells sorted from blood. The source of these receptors is a young woman in good health.

This clonotype was seen many times. This chain uses TRBV20-1 with TRBJ2-7; D may match TRBD1 or TRBD2 (5 bases each). This CDR3 region has 12 residues. CDR1 and CDR2 from the germline V gene are DFQATT and SNEGSKA (reference sequence). V shed 6 bases and J shed 3 bases, with 12 bases lying between them. The CDR3 protein is CSAPRDRYEQYF. In nucleotides, the CDR3 is TGCAGTGCACCCCGGGACCGCTACGAGCAGTACTTC.

The chain has TRBV12-3 or TRBV12-4 and TRBJ1-2; D may be TRBD1 (5 bases). Trimming cost V 3 bases and J 8 bases, with 10 bases left between them. There are 12 residues in the CDR3. The CDR3 reads CASSFFEGGYTF. CDR3 DNA: TGTGCCAGCAGTTTCTTTGAGGGGGGCTACACCTTC.

This clonotype was observed a few times. The rearrangement joins TRBV20-1 to TRBJ1-5; 8 nucleotides align to TRBD1. The germline CDR1 and CDR2 sequences are DFQATT and SNEGSKA (reference sequence). This CDR3 region has 14 residues. The V and J ends lost 5 bases and 6 bases, in that order; junction bases with no gene match: 9. As DNA, the CDR3 is TGCAGTGCTCGTTCCCAGGGGGCGGGTCAGCCCCAGCATTTT. Its translation: CSARSQGAGQPQHF.

This clonotype was seen just once. The chain uses TRBV7-9 and TRBJ1-2; tentatively, D is TRBD1 (5 bases). Trimming took 4 bases from V and 5 from J, leaving 20 bases between them. Germline V gene sequence: CDR1 SEHNR, CDR2 FQNEAQ (reference sequence). This CDR3 comprises 16 residues. CDR3 residues: CASSYLTGTALYGYTF. The CDR3 nucleotides read TGTGCCAGCAGCTATCTTACCGGGACCGCGCTTTATGGCTACACCTTC.

This clonotype was observed many times. The chain carries TRBV12-3 or TRBV12-4 and TRBJ1-2; D ambiguous. V was pared by 3 bases and J by 6 bases, with 11 bases between. This CDR3 has 13 amino acids. CDR3 loop: CASSFGVFNGYTF. CDR3 nucleotide sequence: TGTGCCAGCAGTTTTGGAGTGTTTAATGGCTACACCTTC.

This clonotype was recorded many times. The rearrangement links TRBV12-3 or TRBV12-4 to TRBJ2-1; D remains ambiguous. This CDR3 spans 15 amino acids. The V end was cut by 0 bases, the J end by 2 bases, with 8 bases between. The CDR3 nucleotides read TGTGCCAGCAGTTTAGCAGCGTTAACCTACAATGAGCAGTTCTTC. Protein product: CASSLAALTYNEQFF.

The chain combines TRBV20-1 with TRBJ1-3, with TRBD1 matching over 8 bases. Per germline, CDR1 DFQATT and CDR2 SNEGSKA (reference sequence). This CDR3 region has 13 residues. V lost 6 bases and J lost 4; bases outside the gene matches: 5. As DNA, the CDR3 is TGCAGTGCCAGGACAGGGACAGGAAACACCATATATTTT. As protein: CSARTGTGNTIYF.

V gene TRBV3-1 combines with J gene TRBJ2-1; 10 nucleotides align to TRBD2. The CDR3 totals 16 residues. Germline CDR1 reads LGHDT; CDR2 reads YNNKEL (reference sequence). With 3 bases clipped from V and 6 bases from J, the junction kept 8 bases outside the gene matches. The CDR3 DNA sequence: TGTGCCAGCAGCCATTTTCTCGGGACTAGCGTCAATGAGCAGTTCTTC. Translated, it gives CASSHFLGTSVNEQFF.

This clonotype was found a few times. The chain joins TRBV27 to TRBJ2-3, with D possibly called TRBD1 or TRBD2 (5 bases each). The V gene lost 8 bases and the J gene lost 3 bases, with 15 bases spanning the gap. The CDR3 loop spans 14 amino acids. The V gene's germline CDR1 is MNHEY and CDR2 SMNVEV (reference sequence). CDR3 nucleotide sequence: TGTGCCAGCGCTAGGCCTGGGACGACAGATACGCAGTATTTT. This codes for CASARPGTTDTQYF.

The V and J genes are TRBV3-1 and TRBJ2-7; D call uncertain. V was clipped by 1 base and J by 4 bases, with 2 bases between them. Germline CDR1 LGHDT, CDR2 YNNKEL (reference sequence). CDR3 length: 11 residues. The CDR3 DNA reads TGTGCCAGCAGCCAAGTATACGAGCAGTACTTC. Amino acid sequence: CASSQVYEQYF.

This clonotype was seen once. The chain combines TRBV11-3 with TRBJ2-1, with 7 nucleotides matching TRBD1. The CDR3 length is 15 residues. Germline V gives CDR1 SGHNT, CDR2 YENEEA. Trimming at V came to 4 bases and at J to 10 bases, leaving 13 bases not matched to a gene. The CDR3 nucleotides are TGTGCCAGCAGCTCAACAGGGGCTTACTATATGGAGCAGTTCTTC. Translated: CASSSTGAYYMEQFF.

This sequence joins TRBV20-1 and TRBJ1-1; possibly TRBD1 for D (5 bases). V was pared by 3 bases and J by 4 bases, with 15 bases between. Germline loops: CDR1 DFQATT, CDR2 SNEGSKA (reference sequence). This CDR3 has 14 amino acids. The CDR3 loop reads CSASRVQGGTEAFF. As DNA, the CDR3 is TGCAGTGCTAGTAGGGTTCAGGGCGGCACTGAAGCTTTCTTT.

This clonotype has a count of ten or more. V and J are TRBV27 and TRBJ1-6; D uncertain. This CDR3 comprises 15 residues. Germline V gives CDR1 MNHEY, CDR2 SMNVEV (reference sequence). Deletions cut 0 bases from V and 7 bases from J, with 10 bases between. Here the CDR3 DNA reads TGTGCCAGCAGTTTATCGCGCGGCTCGAATTCACCCCTCCACTTT. This codes for CASSLSRGSNSPLHF.

This clonotype was picked up a small number of times. V usage is TRBV19 and J usage is TRBJ2-1; D may be TRBD2 (6 bases). Germline CDR1 reads LNHDA; CDR2 reads SQIVND (reference sequence). CDR3 length: 15 residues. The V and J ends lost 8 bases and 5 bases respectively, with 19 bases between them. The CDR3 protein is CASPLTSSEDNEQFF. The CDR3 coding sequence is TGTGCCAGTCCGCTGACTAGTTCCGAAGACAATGAGCAGTTCTTC. Drawing the rest from reference TRBV19 and TRBJ2-1, the complete variable domain is DGGITQSPKYLFRKEGQNVTLSCEQNLNHDAMYWYRQDPGQGLRLIYYSQIVNDFQKGDIAEGYSVSREKKESFPLTVTSAQKNPTAFYLCASPLTSSEDNEQFFGPGTRLTVL.

The chain employs TRBV7-3 and TRBJ1-1; maybe TRBD1 (5 bases). V lost 5 bases, J lost 0 bases, and 7 bases lay in between. In germline, CDR1 is SGHTA, CDR2 FQGTGA. This CDR3 contains 13 residues. The CDR3 DNA reads TGTGCCAGCAGCAAGGGACTGAACACTGAAGCTTTCTTT. This encodes CASSKGLNTEAFF.

This clonotype was counted a few times. The chain combines TRBV20-1 with TRBJ1-5, with D possibly matching TRBD1 (5 bases). CDR1 and CDR2 (germline): DFQATT, SNEGSKA (reference sequence). Trimming shortened V by 3 bases and J by 1 base, and 10 bases separated the two germline ends. This CDR3 region has 14 residues. The CDR3 sequence is CSASSQGSNQPQHF. For the CDR3, the DNA is TGCAGTGCTAGTAGCCAGGGCAGCAATCAGCCCCAGCATTTT.

This clonotype was detected a few times. The chain employs TRBV11-2 and TRBJ2-7; possibly TRBD1 for D (5 bases). Germline V CDR1 and CDR2: SGHAT, FQNNGV. V lost 5 bases, J lost 2 bases, and 16 bases lay in between. This CDR3 region has 15 residues. DNA of the CDR3: TGTGCCAGCAGCCTGGGGCAGGTCAAGGCCTACGAGCAGTACTTC. Protein product: CASSLGQVKAYEQYF.

This chain connects TRBV20-1 to TRBJ2-1, with D tentatively TRBD2 (7 bases). The V and J ends lost 6 bases and 10 bases respectively, with 22 bases between them. There are 14 residues in the CDR3. Germline assignment: CDR1 DFQATT and CDR2 SNEGSKA (reference sequence). The CDR3 DNA reads as TGCAGTGCGGGAGGGACCTTTACGAGGGGGGAGCAGTTCTTC. Translating gives CSAGGTFTRGEQFF.